What follows are 21 T cell receptor beta chains derived from one specimen sequenced in a study of blood T cell repertoires in COVID-19. Only in-frame clones appear in the TCRdb table, and some are missing; sequencing was by immunoSEQ multiplex PCR. The table shows over 100,000 clones, with roughly 90% occurring only once. Sequenced sample: peripheral blood. These receptor sequences come from a man between 60 and 75 years old with COVID-19, enrolled during active disease.

J is TRBJ2-3 and V is TRBV5-4; D possibly corresponds to TRBD1 (6 bases). V was pared by 3 bases and J by 3 bases, with 17 bases between. Per the germline V gene, CDR1 is SGHNT and CDR2 is YYREEE (reference sequence). The CDR3 contains 16 residues. The CDR3 region is CASSSSSGQLTDTQYF. In DNA form, the CDR3 reads TGTGCCAGCAGCTCCTCGTCCGGACAGTTAACAGATACGCAGTATTTT.

V and J are TRBV7-6 and TRBJ1-5, with 10 bases that match TRBD1. Losses at the gene ends were 1 base for V and 1 base for J; bases not matched to a gene: 7. The CDR3 covers 18 residues. The germline gives CDR1 SGHVS, CDR2 FNYEAQ. The DNA of the CDR3 is TGTGCCAGCAGCTTAGAACCCAGGACAGGGGGGAGCAATCAGCCCCAGCATTTT. It encodes CASSLEPRTGGSNQPQHF.

The chain combines TRBV19 with TRBJ1-2, with a weak D call TRBD1 (6 bases). V was trimmed by 6 bases and J by 8 bases, leaving 13 bases between them. The CDR3 consists of 12 residues. Germline assignment: CDR1 LNHDA and CDR2 SQIVND (reference sequence). CDR3 sequence reads: CASRPTGPGYTF. In DNA, the CDR3 is TGTGCCAGTAGACCAACAGGGCCCGGCTACACCTTC.

The chain links TRBV11-1 to TRBJ2-5, with 8 bases lining up with TRBD1. Germline values: CDR1 SGHAT, CDR2 FQDESV (reference sequence). The V gene end was trimmed by 3 bases and the J gene end by 2 bases; junction bases not matched to a gene: 5. The CDR3 loop spans 15 amino acids. CDR3 protein: CASSFDGDRQETQYF. As DNA, the CDR3 is TGTGCCAGCAGCTTCGATGGGGACAGGCAAGAGACCCAGTACTTC.

V and J are TRBV13 and TRBJ2-5; D is uncertain. The CDR3 spans 11 residues. V was trimmed by 5 bases and J by 2 bases, leaving 3 bases between them. Germline values: CDR1 PRHDT, CDR2 FYEKMQ (reference sequence). The CDR3 protein is CASSTQETQYF. The CDR3, as DNA: TGTGCCAGCAGCACTCAAGAGACCCAGTACTTC.

V usage is TRBV7-2 and J usage is TRBJ2-7; 7 bases map to TRBD1. Germline values: CDR1 SGHTA, CDR2 FQGNSA. The junction had 2 bases not matched to a gene; V was cut back by 5 bases and J by 1 base. The CDR3 has 13 residues. CDR3 sequence: CASSTDRSYEQYF. The CDR3 DNA follows: TGTGCCAGCAGCACGGACAGGTCCTACGAGCAGTACTTC.

CDR3 nucleotide sequence: TGTGCCAGCAGCTTAGCGGGCAGCACTCCCTCTGGGGCCAACGTCCTGACTTTC. It translates to CASSLAGSTPSGANVLTF. This sequence joins TRBV7-6 and TRBJ2-6; the D is unclear. The germline gives CDR1 SGHVS, CDR2 FNYEAQ. Trimming took 0 bases from V and 0 from J, leaving 12 bases between them. CDR3 length equals 18 residues.

The chain links TRBV3-1 (or the pseudogene TRBV3-2) to TRBJ1-1; a weak D match, TRBD1 (6 bases). Germline assignment: CDR1 LGHDT and CDR2 YNNKEL (reference sequence). The CDR3 is 14 residues long. Trimming removed 10 bases at V and 3 bases at J, with 18 bases between. The CDR3 nucleotides are TGTGCCACCACGCAACAGGGTCAGGACACTGAAGCTTTCTTT. Its translation: CATTQQGQDTEAFF.

The chain uses TRBV11-1 and TRBJ1-2, with TRBD1 identical over 7 bases. J was trimmed by 5 bases and V by 1 base; bases with no gene match: 7. The CDR3 is made up of 15 amino acids. Germline V lookup: CDR1 SGHAT, CDR2 FQDESV (reference sequence). The CDR3 is CASSLEDRSAYGYTF. In nucleotides, the CDR3 is TGTGCCAGCAGCTTAGAGGACAGGTCGGCTTATGGCTACACCTTC. The full variable domain, in which reference TRBV11-1 and TRBJ1-2 provide the parts outside the CDR3, is EAEVAQSPRYKITEKSQAVAFWCDPISGHATLYWYRQILGQGPELLVQFQDESVVDDSQLPKDRFSAERLKGVDSTLKIQPAELGDSAMYLCASSLEDRSAYGYTFGSGTRLTVV.

A few counts support this clone. The chain links TRBV10-3 to TRBJ2-1; D perhaps matches TRBD1 (6 bases). V was shortened by 11 bases and J by 8 bases, with 13 bases between the two germline ends. CDR1 ENHRY and CDR2 SYGVKD come from the germline V gene. The CDR3 has 11 amino acids. In nucleotides, the CDR3 is TGTGCCTTGGGGGCTAGGGATGAGCAGTTCTTC. Amino acids: CALGARDEQFF.

The chain recombines TRBV15 with TRBJ1-5; 9 bases map to TRBD1. This CDR3 contains 15 residues. CDR1 LNHNV and CDR2 YYDKDF come from the germline V gene (reference sequence). V dropped 5 bases and J dropped 6; count of bases not matched to a gene: 8. This CDR3 reads CATSADRGAGQPQHF. The CDR3 DNA is TGTGCCACCAGCGCGGACAGGGGCGCTGGTCAGCCCCAGCATTTT.

This clone was picked up a small number of times. The chain couples TRBV5-1 to TRBJ1-2, with D possibly TRBD1 on 5 matching bases. The CDR3 has 17 residues. Germline values: CDR1 SGHRS, CDR2 YFSETQ. The V gene lost 0 bases and the J gene lost 8 bases, with 23 bases spanning the gap. The CDR3 DNA sequence: TGCGCCAGCAGCTTGGAGTTCCAGGGTCCGACCGGTGGAGGCTACACCTTC. Translated, it gives CASSLEFQGPTGGGYTF.

The chain recombines TRBV6-1 with TRBJ1-1; D ambiguous. CDR1 is MNHNS and CDR2 is SASEGT in the germline V gene. The V and J ends lost 1 base and 7 bases respectively, with 10 bases between them. CDR3 length equals 13 residues. The CDR3 is CASSEGRRYEAFF. CDR3 bases: TGTGCCAGCAGTGAAGGCCGCCGCTATGAAGCTTTCTTT.

The chain carries TRBV5-1 and TRBJ2-7, with D possibly matching TRBD1 (6 bases). The CDR3 is 13 amino acids. Trimming removed 1 base from V and 3 bases from J, with 8 bases in between. From germline, CDR1 is SGHRS and CDR2 YFSETQ. CDR3 region: CASSLQGNYEQYF. CDR3 DNA sequence: TGCGCCAGCAGCTTGCAGGGGAACTACGAGCAGTACTTC.

V and J are TRBV19 and TRBJ1-5; TRBD1 is a possible D gene (5 bases). The CDR3 sequence is 17 residues long. Germline V lookup: CDR1 LNHDA, CDR2 SQIVND (reference sequence). The V end lost 11 bases, the J end lost 0 bases, and 23 bases lay between the germline ends. CDR3 sequence: CASHPGRTLNSNQPQHF. In nucleotides, the CDR3 is TGTGCCTCACACCCGGGGAGGACACTTAATAGCAATCAGCCCCAGCATTTT.

The rearrangement links TRBV6-5 to TRBJ2-7; D not certain. This CDR3 is built from 15 residues. Germline V gives CDR1 MNHEY, CDR2 SVGAGI. Trimming pared 2 bases from V and 7 bases from J, leaving 18 bases between. This chain's CDR3 is CASSYSTVGVREQYF. The CDR3 DNA reads TGTGCCAGCAGTTACAGTACGGTGGGCGTTAGGGAGCAGTACTTC.

The chain couples TRBV7-2 to TRBJ1-1, with a possible D match to TRBD1 (6 bases). The length of the CDR3 is 14 residues. CDR1 is SGHTA and CDR2 is FQGNSA in the germline V gene. V was trimmed by 8 bases and J by 1 base, leaving 14 bases between them. CDR3 coding DNA: TGTGCCAGCGGCTCGGGACACTCGAACACTGAAGCTTTCTTT. Amino acids: CASGSGHSNTEAFF.

The V call is TRBV5-6, the J call TRBJ1-2, with TRBD1 matching 8 bases. Trimming cost V 0 bases and J 3 bases; bases outside gene matches: 10. The CDR3 spans 17 residues. Germline values: CDR1 SGHDT, CDR2 YYEEEE. The CDR3, as DNA: TGTGCCAGCAGCTTGGACCCCCGAGGACAGGGAGACTATGGCTACACCTTC. It is translated as CASSLDPRGQGDYGYTF.

The chain combines TRBV28 with TRBJ1-2; possibly TRBD1 for D (6 bases). Germline V CDR1 and CDR2: MDHEN, SYDVKM. There are 15 residues in the CDR3. The germline V and J ends were trimmed by 7 bases and 4 bases, with 19 bases remaining between them. CDR3 residues: CASTVYGGHFYGYTF. CDR3 nucleotides: TGTGCCAGCACCGTTTACGGGGGGCATTTCTATGGCTACACCTTC.

CDR3 DNA sequence: TGTGCCAGCTCACCACCGGGGGGACTGAGCTCCTACGAGCAGTACTTC. Protein: CASSPPGGLSSYEQYF. The J gene is TRBJ2-7, the V gene TRBV18, with TRBD2 as a possible D gene (6 bases). This CDR3 has 16 residues. Germline V gene data show CDR1 as KGHSH and CDR2 as LQKENI. V was clipped by 0 bases and J by 0 bases, with 12 bases between them.

The chain recombines TRBV30 with TRBJ1-1; D possibly corresponds to TRBD1 (5 bases). CDR1 GTSNPN and CDR2 SVGIG come from the germline V gene (reference sequence). V lost 5 bases and J 3 bases, leaving 7 bases between the germline ends. This CDR3 contains 11 residues. CDR3: CAWDRDTEAFF. The CDR3, as DNA: TGTGCCTGGGACAGAGACACTGAAGCTTTCTTT.